This T cell receptor (beta chain) was documented in a study of T cell responses to AZD1222 COVID-19 vaccine. Study-wide results and limits: Clonal diversity was possibly underestimated; the donors were predominantly white British and more often female. Nearly half of spike-specific TCRs reportedly target variant regions that are unmutated in the B.1.351 and B.1.1.7 variants. Recipients of two AZD1222 doses showed rising Spike-specific TCR breadth and depth. Spike-spanning, vaccine-associated CD4 TCRs were dominant at 160-218 and 743-854.

Points on this clone: Its antigen is currently unknown.

With 4 bases removed from V and 2 bases from J, the gap between germline ends came to 8 bases. Per the germline V gene, CDR1 is LNHDA and CDR2 is SQIVND (reference sequence). The CDR3 has 13 residues. Produced via immunoSEQ multiplex PCR; TCRdb's table is partial and in-frame only. Counted here are 90,000 to 140,000 clones, 88% occurring once; the ten biggest clones make up 2% to 3%. The sequenced sample was peripheral blood, obtained on day 0 of AZD1222 vaccination. This clonotype was obtained from an adult in good health. V and J are TRBV19 and TRBJ1-1; possibly TRBD1 for D (5 bases). CDR3 loop: CASSRQTNTEAFF. In nucleotides, the CDR3 is TGTGCCAGTAGTAGACAGACTAACACTGAAGCTTTCTTT.